What follows describes a single TCR beta chain. Assay: immunoSEQ multiplex PCR; the TCRdb copy retains only in-frame clones and omits some. The sample contains roughly 7,000 clones, 70% to 85% of which appear only once. This sample was taken from a study of circulating tumor DNA in untreated peripheral T-cell lymphoma. CDR3 length: 12 amino acids. The germline V gene has CDR1 MNHGY and CDR2 SAAAGT. Unmatched junction bases numbered 6, after V lost 6 bases and J lost 8 bases. The receptor comes from a human donor with peripheral T-cell lymphoma. This chain connects TRBV6-8 to TRBJ1-2; the match to TRBD1 covers 7 bases. The sequencing sample was made of tumor tissue. The DNA for the CDR3 is TGTGCCAGCAGAAGACAGGGTCTCGGCTACACCTTC. This sequence encodes CASRRQGLGYTF.